The 3 T cell receptor beta chains below all came from one sample that was sequenced in a study of T-cell reconstitution after alpha-beta-depleted transplantation in children. Preparation of the TCRbeta library was carried out with unique molecular identifiers. TCRdb re-derived calls from the PCR reads in MiXCR, one entry per CDR3 protein. Here the sample spans 250,000 to 300,000 distinct CDR3 sequences, around 10% being singletons. Specimen: PBMCs, collected before TCRalphabeta/CD19-depleted stem cell transplant. These receptors were obtained from a boy in the first two years of life with acute myeloid leukemia, due to receive a stem cell transplant.

This clonotype has ten or more counts. This chain joins TRBV29-1 and TRBJ2-4; 7 positions agree with TRBD1. V lost 6 bases and J lost 4; bases outside the gene matches: 3. In germline, CDR1 is SQVTM, CDR2 ANQGSEA. The CDR3 contains 12 residues. The DNA for the CDR3 is TGCAGCGTCCGGGACAGAAAAAACATTCAGTACTTC. It codes for CSVRDRKNIQYF. The whole variable domain, remainder taken from reference TRBV29-1 and TRBJ2-4, is SAVISQKPSRDICQRGTSLTIQCQVDSQVTMMFWYRQQPGQSLTLIATANQGSEATYESGFVIDKFPISRPNLTFSTLTVSNMSPEDSSIYLCSVRDRKNIQYFGAGTRLSVL.

In this sample, this clonotype turned up many times. One end of the junction fails to match germline, which may point to a read error. The V gene is TRBV7-7, the J gene TRBJ2-3; a possible D gene is TRBD2 (6 bases). The CDR3 is 14 amino acids. Germline assignment: CDR1 SSHAT and CDR2 FNYEAQ (reference sequence). Here the CDR3 reads CASSLGDFTDTQYF. The CDR3 DNA reads as TGTGCTAGCAGCTTAGGGGACTTCACAGATACGCAGTATTTT.

This clonotype showed up many times. The V call is TRBV7-9, the J call TRBJ2-7; 8 nucleotides agree with TRBD2. The CDR3 runs to 13 residues. The ends lost 8 bases at V and 5 bases at J; junction bases unmatched: 8. CDR1 is SEHNR and CDR2 is FQNEAQ in the germline V gene (reference sequence). For the CDR3, the DNA is TGTGCCAGCGAAAGCGGGAGTAACGACGAGCAGTACTTC. Residues: CASESGSNDEQYF. Complete variable domain (other parts from reference TRBV7-9 and TRBJ2-7): DTGVSQNPRHKITKRGQNVTFRCDPISEHNRLYWYRQTLGQGPEFLTYFQNEAQLEKSRLLSDRFSAERPKGSFSTLEIQRTEQGDSAMYLCASESGSNDEQYFGPGTRLTVT.